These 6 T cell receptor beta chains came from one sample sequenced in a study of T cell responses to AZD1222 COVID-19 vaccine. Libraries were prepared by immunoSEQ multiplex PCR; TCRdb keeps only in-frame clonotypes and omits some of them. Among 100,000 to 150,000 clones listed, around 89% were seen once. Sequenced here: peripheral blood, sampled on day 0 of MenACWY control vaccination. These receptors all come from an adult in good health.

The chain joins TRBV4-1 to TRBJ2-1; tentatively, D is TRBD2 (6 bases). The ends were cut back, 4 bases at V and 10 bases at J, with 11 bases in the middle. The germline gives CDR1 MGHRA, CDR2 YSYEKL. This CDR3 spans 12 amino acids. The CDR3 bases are TGCGCCAGCAGCCTCGGGAGACGGGAGCAGTTCTTC. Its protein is CASSLGRREQFF.

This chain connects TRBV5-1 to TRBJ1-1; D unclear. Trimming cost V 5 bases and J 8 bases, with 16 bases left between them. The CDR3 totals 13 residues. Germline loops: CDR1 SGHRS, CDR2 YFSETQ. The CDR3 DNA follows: TGCGCCAGCAGAGTCTCGCAAGCTTTAGAAGCTTTCTTT. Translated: CASRVSQALEAFF.

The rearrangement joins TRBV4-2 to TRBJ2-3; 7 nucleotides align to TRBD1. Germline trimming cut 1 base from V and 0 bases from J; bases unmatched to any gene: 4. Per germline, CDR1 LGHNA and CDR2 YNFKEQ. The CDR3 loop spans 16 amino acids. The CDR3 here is CASSQAGTVSTDTQYF. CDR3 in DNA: TGTGCCAGCAGCCAAGCCGGGACAGTAAGCACAGATACGCAGTATTTT.

The CDR3 region is CASSLAPTDTQYF. CDR3 DNA: TGTGCCAGCAGCTTAGCCCCGACGGATACGCAGTATTTT. The chain is built from TRBV7-9 and TRBJ2-3; D gene uncertain. This CDR3 region has 13 residues. Germline V CDR1 and CDR2: SEHNR, FQNEAQ (reference sequence). Between the trimmed V and J ends, which lost 0 bases and 6 bases, there was a span of 7 bases.

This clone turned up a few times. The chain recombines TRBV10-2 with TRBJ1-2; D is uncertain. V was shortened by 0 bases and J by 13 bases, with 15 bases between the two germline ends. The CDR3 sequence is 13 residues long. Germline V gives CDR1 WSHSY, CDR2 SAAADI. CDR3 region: CASSESRGIGSTF. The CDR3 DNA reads TGCGCCAGCAGTGAGTCCCGTGGGATCGGTTCCACCTTC.

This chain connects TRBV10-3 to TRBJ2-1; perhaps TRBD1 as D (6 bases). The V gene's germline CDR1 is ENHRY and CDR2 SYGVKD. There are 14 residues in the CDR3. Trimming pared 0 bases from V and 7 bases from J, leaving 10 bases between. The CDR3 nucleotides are TGTGCCATCAGTGAGTCGACAGGTAGTAATGAGCAGTTCTTC. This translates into CAISESTGSNEQFF.